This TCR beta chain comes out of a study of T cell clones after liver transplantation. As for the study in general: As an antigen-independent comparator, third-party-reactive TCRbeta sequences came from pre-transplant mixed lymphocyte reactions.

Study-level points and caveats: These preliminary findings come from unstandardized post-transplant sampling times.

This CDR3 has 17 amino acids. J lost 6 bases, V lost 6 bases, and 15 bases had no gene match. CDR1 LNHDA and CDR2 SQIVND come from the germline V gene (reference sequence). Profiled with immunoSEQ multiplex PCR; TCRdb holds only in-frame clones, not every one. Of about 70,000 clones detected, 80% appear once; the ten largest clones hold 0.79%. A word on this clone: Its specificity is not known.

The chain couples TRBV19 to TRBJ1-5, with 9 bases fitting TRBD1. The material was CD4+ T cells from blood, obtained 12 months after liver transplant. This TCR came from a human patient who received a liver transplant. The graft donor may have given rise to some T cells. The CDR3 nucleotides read TGTGCCAGTAGAATGCCGGGACAGGGCATCTTCAGTCAGCCCCAGCATTTT. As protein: CASRMPGQGIFSQPQHF.